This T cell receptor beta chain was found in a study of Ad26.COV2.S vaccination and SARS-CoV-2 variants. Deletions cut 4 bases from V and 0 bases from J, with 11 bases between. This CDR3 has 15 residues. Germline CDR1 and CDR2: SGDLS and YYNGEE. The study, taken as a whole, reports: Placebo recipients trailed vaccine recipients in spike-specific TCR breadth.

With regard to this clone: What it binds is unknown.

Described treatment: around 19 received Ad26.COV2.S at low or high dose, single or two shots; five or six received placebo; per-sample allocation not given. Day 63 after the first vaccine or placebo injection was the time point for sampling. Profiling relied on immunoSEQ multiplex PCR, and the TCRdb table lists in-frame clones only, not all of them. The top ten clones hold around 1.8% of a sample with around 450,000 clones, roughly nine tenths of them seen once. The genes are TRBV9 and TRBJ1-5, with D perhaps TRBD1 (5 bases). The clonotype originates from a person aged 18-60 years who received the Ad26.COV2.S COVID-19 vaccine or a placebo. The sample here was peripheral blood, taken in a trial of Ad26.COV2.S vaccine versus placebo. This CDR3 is CASSPTDYSNQPQHF. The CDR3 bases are TGTGCCAGCAGCCCGACAGATTATAGCAATCAGCCCCAGCATTTT.